This T cell receptor (beta chain) was recovered during a study of cytomegalovirus exposure and HLA in healthy donors. The study's findings and limits: An analysis done earlier found most TCR beta V segments productive about 87% or about 30% of the time.

Only a few counts were recorded for this clone. Its specificity is not known. PCR employed 60 Vbeta and 13 Jbeta primers. Profiled with immunoSEQ multiplex PCR; TCRdb holds only in-frame clones, not every one. The data show roughly 130,000 clones, approximately 84% seen once. The CDR3 totals 15 residues. V shed 5 bases and J 2 bases; nucleotides not matched to a gene: 6. From germline, CDR1 is SEHNR and CDR2 FQNEAQ (reference sequence). The source of this sequence is a woman between 40 and 55 years old in good health and CMV-seronegative. The sample taken for sequencing was PBMCs. The V and J genes are TRBV7-9 and TRBJ1-2; 9 positions match TRBD1. DNA of the CDR3: TGTGCCAGCAGCCTAACAGGGGGCGCGAACTATGGCTACACCTTC. Encoded protein: CASSLTGGANYGYTF.